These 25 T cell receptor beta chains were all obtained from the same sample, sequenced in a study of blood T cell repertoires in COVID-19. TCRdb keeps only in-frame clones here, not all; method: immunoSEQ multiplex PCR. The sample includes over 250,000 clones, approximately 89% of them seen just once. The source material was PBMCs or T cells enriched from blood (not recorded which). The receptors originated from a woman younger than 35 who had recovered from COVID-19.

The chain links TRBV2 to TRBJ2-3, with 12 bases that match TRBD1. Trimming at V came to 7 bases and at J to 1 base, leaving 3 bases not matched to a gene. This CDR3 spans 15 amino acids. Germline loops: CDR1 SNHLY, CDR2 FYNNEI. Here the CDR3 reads CASKRDRGRTDTQYF. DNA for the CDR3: TGTGCCAGCAAACGGGACAGGGGGCGCACAGATACGCAGTATTTT.

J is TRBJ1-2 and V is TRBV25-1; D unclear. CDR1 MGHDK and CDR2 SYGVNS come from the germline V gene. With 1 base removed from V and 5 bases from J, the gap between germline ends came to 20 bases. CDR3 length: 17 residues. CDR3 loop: CASSEFFLDGGTYGYTF. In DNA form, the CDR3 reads TGTGCCAGCAGTGAATTCTTTCTGGACGGAGGAACATATGGCTACACCTTC.

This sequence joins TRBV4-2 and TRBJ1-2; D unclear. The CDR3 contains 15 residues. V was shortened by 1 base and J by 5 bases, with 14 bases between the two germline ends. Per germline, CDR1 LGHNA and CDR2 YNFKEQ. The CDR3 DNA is TGTGCCAGCAGCCAAGGAACTAGCATAAAATATGGCTACACCTTC. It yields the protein CASSQGTSIKYGYTF.

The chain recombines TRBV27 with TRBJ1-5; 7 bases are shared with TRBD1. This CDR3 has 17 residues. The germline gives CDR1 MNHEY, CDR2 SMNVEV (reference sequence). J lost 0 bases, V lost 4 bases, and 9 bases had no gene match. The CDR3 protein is CASSSSTGTASNQPQHF. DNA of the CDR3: TGTGCCAGCAGTTCCTCGACCGGGACAGCTAGCAATCAGCCCCAGCATTTT.

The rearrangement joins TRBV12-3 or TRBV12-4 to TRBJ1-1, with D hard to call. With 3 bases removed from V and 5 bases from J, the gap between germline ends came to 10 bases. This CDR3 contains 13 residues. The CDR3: CASSFWRRTEAFF. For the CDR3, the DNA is TGTGCCAGCAGTTTTTGGCGGAGGACTGAAGCTTTCTTT.

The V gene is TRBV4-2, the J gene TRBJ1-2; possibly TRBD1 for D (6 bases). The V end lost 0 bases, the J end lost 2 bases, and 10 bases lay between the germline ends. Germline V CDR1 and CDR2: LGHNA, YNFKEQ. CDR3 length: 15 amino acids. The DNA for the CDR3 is TGTGCCAGCAGCCAAGATACGACAGGAAACTATGGCTACACCTTC. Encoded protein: CASSQDTTGNYGYTF.

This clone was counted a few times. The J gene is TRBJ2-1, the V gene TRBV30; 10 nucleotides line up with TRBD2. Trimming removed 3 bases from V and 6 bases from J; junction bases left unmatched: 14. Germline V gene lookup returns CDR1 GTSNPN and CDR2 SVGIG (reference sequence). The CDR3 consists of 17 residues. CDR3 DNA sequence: TGTGCCTGGAGGGGTAGCGGGGGGCTACGCCTGGCCAATGAGCAGTTCTTC. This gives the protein CAWRGSGGLRLANEQFF.

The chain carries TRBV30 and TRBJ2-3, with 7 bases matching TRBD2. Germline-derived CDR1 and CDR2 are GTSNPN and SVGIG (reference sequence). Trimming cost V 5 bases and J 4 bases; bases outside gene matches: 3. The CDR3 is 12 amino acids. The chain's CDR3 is CAWGTNPDTQYF. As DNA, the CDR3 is TGTGCCTGGGGGACTAATCCAGATACGCAGTATTTT. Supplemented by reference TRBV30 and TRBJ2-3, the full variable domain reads SQTIHQWPATLVQPVGSPLSLECTVEGTSNPNLYWYRQAAGRGLQLLFYSVGIGQISSEVPQNLSASRPQDRQFILSSKKLLLSDSGFYLCAWGTNPDTQYFGPGTRLTVL.

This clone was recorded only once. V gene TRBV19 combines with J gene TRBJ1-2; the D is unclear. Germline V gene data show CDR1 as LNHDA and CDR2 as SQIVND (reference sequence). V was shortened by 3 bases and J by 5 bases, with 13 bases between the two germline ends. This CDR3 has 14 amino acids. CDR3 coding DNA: TGTGCCAGTAGTATTTCGCCGGGAACGTATGGCTACACCTTC. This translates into CASSISPGTYGYTF.

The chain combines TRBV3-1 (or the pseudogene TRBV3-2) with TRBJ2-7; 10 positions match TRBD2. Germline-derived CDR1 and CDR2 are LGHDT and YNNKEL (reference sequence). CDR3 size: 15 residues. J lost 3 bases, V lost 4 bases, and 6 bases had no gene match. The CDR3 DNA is TGTGCCAGCAGCCCACGGGTAGCGGGAGGCTACGAGCAGTACTTC. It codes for CASSPRVAGGYEQYF.

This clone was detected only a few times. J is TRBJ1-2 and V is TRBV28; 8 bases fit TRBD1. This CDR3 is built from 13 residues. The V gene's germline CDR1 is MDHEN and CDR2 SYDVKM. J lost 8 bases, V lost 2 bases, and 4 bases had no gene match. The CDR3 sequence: CASSLGDRRGYTF. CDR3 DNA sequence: TGTGCCAGCAGTTTAGGGGACAGGCGCGGCTACACCTTC.

The CDR3 sequence: CASSPWDIVRYEQYF. The CDR3 DNA follows: TGCGCCAGCAGCCCCTGGGACATCGTTCGGTACGAGCAGTACTTC. This chain links TRBV5-1 with TRBJ2-7; tentative D call: TRBD1 (6 bases). CDR1 SGHRS and CDR2 YFSETQ come from the germline V gene. The CDR3 is made up of 15 amino acids. Between the trimmed V and J ends, which lost 4 bases and 4 bases, there was a span of 18 bases.

DNA of the CDR3: TGCGCCAGCAGCCACACAGGGGCTGACTATGGCTACACCTTC. Its translation is CASSHTGADYGYTF. The chain has TRBV4-1 and TRBJ1-2, with TRBD1 matching 7 bases. Trimming removed 3 bases from V and 3 bases from J; junction bases left unmatched: 4. The CDR3 consists of 14 residues. The germline CDR1 and CDR2 sequences are MGHRA and YSYEKL.

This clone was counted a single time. CDR3 nucleotide sequence: TGTGCCAGCAGCCAACCGGGACAGTCCAAAAACATTCAGTACTTC. Protein: CASSQPGQSKNIQYF. The chain is built from TRBV3-1 (or the pseudogene TRBV3-2) and TRBJ2-4; TRBD1 aligns across 7 bases. Losses at the gene ends were 2 bases for V and 2 bases for J; bases not matched to a gene: 3. CDR3 size: 15 residues. Germline CDR1 LGHDT, CDR2 YNNKEL (reference sequence).

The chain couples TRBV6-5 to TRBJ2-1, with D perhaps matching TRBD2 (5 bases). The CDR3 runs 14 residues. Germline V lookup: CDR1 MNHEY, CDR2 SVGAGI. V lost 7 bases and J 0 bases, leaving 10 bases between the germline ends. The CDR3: CASKEASSYNEQFF. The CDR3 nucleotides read TGTGCCAGCAAGGAGGCGAGCTCCTACAATGAGCAGTTCTTC.

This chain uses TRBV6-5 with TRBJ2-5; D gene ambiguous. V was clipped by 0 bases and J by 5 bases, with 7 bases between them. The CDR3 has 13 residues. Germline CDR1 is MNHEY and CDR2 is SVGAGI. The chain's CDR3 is CASSYSRRETQYF. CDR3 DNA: TGTGCCAGCAGTTACTCGCGGCGGGAGACCCAGTACTTC.

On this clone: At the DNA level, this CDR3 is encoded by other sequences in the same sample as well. In DNA form, the CDR3 reads TGTGCCAGCAGCGTAGCCGAAGAGACCCAGTACTTC. Its translation is CASSVAEETQYF. The chain couples TRBV9 to TRBJ2-5; D gene uncertain. Trimming removed 0 bases from V and 3 bases from J, with 3 bases in between. Germline lookup yields CDR1 SGDLS and CDR2 YYNGEE. CDR3 length equals 12 residues.

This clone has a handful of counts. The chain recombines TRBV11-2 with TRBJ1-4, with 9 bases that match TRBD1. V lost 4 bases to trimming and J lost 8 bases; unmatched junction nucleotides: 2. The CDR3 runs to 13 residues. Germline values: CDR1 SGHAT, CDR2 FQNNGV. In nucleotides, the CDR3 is TGTGCCAGCAGCTGGACAGGGGAGGAAAAACTGTTTTTT. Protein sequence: CASSWTGEEKLFF.

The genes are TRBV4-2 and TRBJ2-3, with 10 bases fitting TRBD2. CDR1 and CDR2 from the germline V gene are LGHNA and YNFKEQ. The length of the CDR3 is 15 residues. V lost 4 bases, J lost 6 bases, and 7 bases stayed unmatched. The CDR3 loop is CASSLVAGGVDTQYF. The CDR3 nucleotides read TGTGCCAGCAGCCTCGTAGCGGGAGGAGTGGATACGCAGTATTTT.

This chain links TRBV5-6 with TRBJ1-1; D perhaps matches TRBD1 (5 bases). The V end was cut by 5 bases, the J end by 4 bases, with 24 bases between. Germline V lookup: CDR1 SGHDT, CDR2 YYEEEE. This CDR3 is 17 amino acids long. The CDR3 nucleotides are TGTGCCAGCAGACTAACGACAGCTCCCAAGGGGTCCACTGAAGCTTTCTTT. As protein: CASRLTTAPKGSTEAFF.

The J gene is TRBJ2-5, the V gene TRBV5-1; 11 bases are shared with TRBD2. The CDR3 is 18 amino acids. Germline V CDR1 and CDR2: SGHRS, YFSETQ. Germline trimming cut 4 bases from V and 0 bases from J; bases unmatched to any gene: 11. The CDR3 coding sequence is TGCGCCAGCAGCCCTCCTAGCGGGGGGTATATGTACCAAGAGACCCAGTACTTC. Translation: CASSPPSGGYMYQETQYF.

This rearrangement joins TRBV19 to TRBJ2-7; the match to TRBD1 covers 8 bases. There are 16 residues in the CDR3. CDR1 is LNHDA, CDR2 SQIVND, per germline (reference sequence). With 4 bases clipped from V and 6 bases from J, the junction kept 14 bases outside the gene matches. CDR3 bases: TGTGCCAGTAGTACTGGACAGGGCCGACCGACCGTCGAGCAGTACTTC. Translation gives CASSTGQGRPTVEQYF.

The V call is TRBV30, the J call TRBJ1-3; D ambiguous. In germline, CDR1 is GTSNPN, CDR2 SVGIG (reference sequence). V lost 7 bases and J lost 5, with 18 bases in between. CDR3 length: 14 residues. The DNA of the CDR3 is TGTGCCTCGTCCGTATGGGCGCGAAGAAACACCATATATTTT. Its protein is CASSVWARRNTIYF.

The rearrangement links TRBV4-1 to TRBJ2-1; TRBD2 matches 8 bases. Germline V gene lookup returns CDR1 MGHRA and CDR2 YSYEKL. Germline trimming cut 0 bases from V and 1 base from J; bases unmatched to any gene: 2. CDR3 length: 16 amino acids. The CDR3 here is CASSQDERGSYNEQFF. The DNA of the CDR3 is TGCGCCAGCAGCCAAGATGAGCGGGGGTCCTACAATGAGCAGTTCTTC.

CDR3 in amino acids: CASSPRRALSYEQYF. The CDR3 DNA is TGTGCCAGCTCACCAAGAAGAGCCTTATCCTACGAGCAGTACTTC. The chain employs TRBV18 and TRBJ2-7; unclear D gene. This CDR3 comprises 15 residues. V dropped 2 bases and J dropped 1 base, with 12 bases sitting between them. Germline V gene sequence: CDR1 KGHSH, CDR2 LQKENI.